A selection of T cell receptor beta chains follows, all from one sample in a study of CD4 T cells in relation to SARS-CoV-2 and coronaviruses. Profiling relied on immunoSEQ multiplex PCR, and the TCRdb table lists in-frame clones only, not all of them. The repertoire consists of some 60,000 clones, with roughly 94% occurring once and the leading ten covering 0.3% to 0.45%. Sequenced input: naive CD4+ T cells from PBMCs. Receptor source: an adult with COVID-19. The conserved cysteine and the conserved F or W are not part of the CDR3 here.

v_call: TRBV15
cdr3_aa: ATSGARQY

v_call: TRBV6-6
cdr3_aa: ASSYRVRGPQETQY

v_call: TRBV7-9
cdr3_aa: ASSLAGDTEAF

v_call: TRBV7-9
cdr3_aa: ASSFLSGQHYEQY

v_call: TRBV11-3
cdr3_aa: ASSLDLGAGGPAEQY

v_call: TRBV29-1
cdr3_aa: SVGLASGELF

v_call: TRBV5-1
cdr3_aa: ASQGVTSTDTQY

v_call: TRBV11-2
cdr3_aa: ASSSLHSSPPAEQY

v_call: TRBV5-4
cdr3_aa: ASSHRTSYEQY

v_call: TRBV27
cdr3_aa: ASSSPDRILTDTQY

v_call: TRBV7-9
cdr3_aa: ASSLNQGNIQY

v_call: TRBV6-2/TRBV6-3
cdr3_aa: ASSFDPTGVGNEQY

v_call: TRBV5-1
cdr3_aa: ASSREPGTGGDNEQF

v_call: TRBV2
cdr3_aa: ASSVIGEQY

v_call: TRBV19
cdr3_aa: ASRRDSGYEQY